This T cell receptor (beta chain) was recovered during a study of T cell responses to AZD1222 COVID-19 vaccine (dated by TCRdb to the early 2020s). Broadly, across the study: AZD1222 recipients with second doses at about 4 weeks or about 12 weeks were pooled, because spike-specific TCR depth and breadth did not differ between schedules. Enrollment into the trials was organized by age into subgroups of 18-55, 56-69 and 70-plus years, and those subgroups contained 148, 28 and 57 TCR-sequenced participants, respectively. A total of approximately 240 trial participants underwent TCR sequencing, of whom around 210 had received two doses of AZD1222 and around 25 had received two doses of the MenACWY control vaccine. What the authors observed across the whole study: No day 14 peak-response samples were available, so repertoires were characterized only after the peak T cell response. Participants were mostly white British, with more females than males. The authors suggested clonal diversity may have been underestimated. Reportedly, close to half of the unique spike-specific TCRs recognized epitopes lying outside the regions that are mutated in the B.1.351 and B.1.1.7 variants. After two AZD1222 doses, spike-specific TCR breadth and depth were significantly higher than at day 0 and than in MenACWY recipients. The whole spike protein was spanned by vaccine-associated CD4 TCRs, and dominant responses were seen in regions 160-218 and 743-854. Only 5 to 7 AZD1222 recipients were SARS-CoV-2 seropositive at baseline, limiting conclusions about previously exposed vaccinees. The 56-69-year group was small, and its depth increase did not reach significance, likely because of low power.

The label giving this sample's time point can be read as: baseline before first vaccination. Vaccinee samples were obtained from the UK trials COV001 and COV002, which included a single-blind randomized controlled phase 2/3 trial of AZD1222 (ChAdOx1 nCoV-19) in healthy adults. For TCRbeta chain sequencing, PBMC samples were collected from trial participants at day 0 and at day 28 after the second dose. This clone was detected once. The specificity of this receptor is unknown. Base qualities are not provided; no much larger clone lies one nucleotide away. Germline trimming: 5 bases from V, 0 bases from J; junction bases outside gene matches: 4. For CDR1 and CDR2, the germline V gene (reference sequence) lists LNHDA and SQIVND. The CDR3 goes from the cysteine to the phenylalanine over 15 residues. Only CDR3 DNA is held: 45 bases, read in frame from base 1. The CDR3 regions of human TCRbeta chains were analyzed by immunosequencing. For the original study's pipeline: TCRs in the repertoires were compared against a reference library of SARS-CoV-2-specific TCRs that had been generated with the MIRA antigen-specificity platform. Breadth was defined as the fraction of unique TCRs that were SARS-CoV-2-associated. Depth was defined as the fraction of total T cells that were SARS-CoV-2-associated. Using the MIRA data, each spike-specific TCR was assigned both to the spike region to which the TCR was reactive and to a CD4 or CD8 class. Log10-transformed breadth and depth values were compared by one-way ANOVA with Sidak's multiple comparisons tests. Sourced from immuneACCESS, this table was stored by TCRdb with only in-frame sequences that have V and J called. A share of the clones is absent; for the studies checked, an unresolved V gene accounts for under half, and the remainder has no known explanation. V and J calls and clone size come straight from that table; D and trimming were deduced from the DNA. The sample yields some 120,000 clones; roughly nine tenths were counted once. Clones ranked in the top ten supply roughly a tenth of the sample.

This sample comprised peripheral blood, obtained on day 0 of AZD1222 vaccination. The clonotype was recovered from an adult in good health. Recombination connected TRBV19 to TRBJ2-1, with TRBD2 identical over 7 junction bases. The nucleotide sequence reads TGTGCCAGTAGTCTGCGGGGGAGCTCCTACAATGAGCAGTTCTTC. It codes for CASSLRGSSYNEQFF.